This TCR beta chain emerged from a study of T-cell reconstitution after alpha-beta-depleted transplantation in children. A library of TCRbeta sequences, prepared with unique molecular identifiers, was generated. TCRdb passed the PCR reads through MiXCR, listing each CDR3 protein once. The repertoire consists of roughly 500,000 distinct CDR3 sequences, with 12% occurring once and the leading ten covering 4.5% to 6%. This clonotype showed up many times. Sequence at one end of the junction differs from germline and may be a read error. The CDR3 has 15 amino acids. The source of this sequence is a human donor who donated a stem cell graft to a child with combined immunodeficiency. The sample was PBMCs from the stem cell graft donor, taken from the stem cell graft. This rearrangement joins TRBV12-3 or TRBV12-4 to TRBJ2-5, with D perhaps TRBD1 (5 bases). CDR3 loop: CASSLGPRERTPGNF. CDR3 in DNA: TGTGCCAGCAGTTTAGGGCCCAGGGAACGAACTCCCGGAAACTTC.